Sequencing of this TCR beta chain was carried out in a study of technical replicates of blood from a few donors. The method was immunoSEQ multiplex PCR; TCRdb's version includes in-frame clones alone and lacks a portion of them. The table shows tens of thousands of clones, with 95% to 97% occurring only once. The CDR3 runs 14 residues. In germline, CDR1 is SGHTA, CDR2 FQGNSA. Deletions cut 2 bases from V and 3 bases from J, with 10 bases between. The sequence was collected from a human donor in good health. Sequencing was performed on T cells isolated from PBMCs. The chain couples TRBV7-2 to TRBJ1-1, with a possible D match to TRBD1 (6 bases). For the CDR3, the DNA is TGTGCCAGCAGCTTACGGGCAGGGGACACTGAAGCTTTCTTT. Its translation is CASSLRAGDTEAFF.